This passage covers 15 T cell receptor beta chains from one sample sequenced in a study of blood T cell repertoires in COVID-19. Produced via immunoSEQ multiplex PCR; TCRdb's table is partial and in-frame only. The sample has under 85,000 clones; 70% to 85% are singletons. Input material: peripheral blood. These receptors all come from a human donor in a cohort sampled during active COVID-19.

The V gene is TRBV27, the J gene TRBJ2-1; TRBD1 might be the D (5 bases). Germline values: CDR1 MNHEY, CDR2 SMNVEV (reference sequence). The CDR3 is 14 amino acids. Deletions cut 8 bases from V and 9 bases from J, with 20 bases between. DNA for the CDR3: TGTGCCAGCGGGTGGGGCAGGCCCATCGGTGAGCAGTTCTTC. This translates into CASGWGRPIGEQFF.

V usage is TRBV11-1 and J usage is TRBJ1-2; a possible D gene is TRBD1 (6 bases). The germline V gene encodes CDR1 SGHAT and CDR2 FQDESV (reference sequence). The length of the CDR3 is 15 residues. Trimming pared 1 base from V and 0 bases from J, leaving 9 bases between. The CDR3 sequence: CASSLGTAANYGYTF. The CDR3 DNA sequence: TGTGCCAGCAGCTTAGGGACAGCTGCTAACTATGGCTACACCTTC.

The V gene is TRBV2, the J gene TRBJ1-2, with D perhaps matching TRBD1 (6 bases). CDR1 is SNHLY, CDR2 FYNNEI, per germline. V lost 6 bases to trimming and J lost 7 bases, with 21 bases between them. The CDR3 totals 15 residues. The CDR3 region has the DNA TGTGCCAGCAGGCCCGTTCGGACAGTTTCCCCTGGCTACACCTTC. Amino acids: CASRPVRTVSPGYTF.

This chain connects TRBV28 to TRBJ1-2, with 7 bases identical to TRBD1. CDR1 MDHEN and CDR2 SYDVKM come from the germline V gene. J lost 8 bases, V lost 3 bases, and 12 bases had no gene match. The CDR3 sequence is 15 residues long. The CDR3 loop is CASSLGPGGLRGYTF. Here the CDR3 DNA reads TGTGCCAGCAGTTTGGGGCCAGGGGGATTGAGAGGCTACACCTTC.

The V and J genes are TRBV4-2 and TRBJ2-6, with D perhaps TRBD1 (6 bases). V was cut by 5 bases and J by 0 bases, with 20 bases left in between. CDR3 length: 19 amino acids. The V gene's germline CDR1 is LGHNA and CDR2 YNFKEQ. The CDR3 sequence is CASSLRQESLASGANVLTF. DNA of the CDR3: TGTGCCAGCAGCTTAAGACAGGAGAGCCTAGCCTCTGGGGCCAACGTCCTGACTTTC.

The gene calls are TRBV4-1 and TRBJ1-1, with TRBD1 identical over 7 bases. Germline CDR1 reads MGHRA; CDR2 reads YSYEKL. CDR3 length equals 15 residues. V gave up 0 bases and J gave up 4 bases; unmatched junction bases: 5. The CDR3: CASSQEGGRATEAFF. CDR3 sequence (DNA): TGCGCCAGCAGCCAAGAAGGGGGCAGGGCCACTGAAGCTTTCTTT.

V usage is TRBV7-6 and J usage is TRBJ2-1, with 8 bases lining up with TRBD1. Trimming removed 4 bases from V and 2 bases from J; junction bases left unmatched: 10. This CDR3 has 17 residues. Germline loops: CDR1 SGHVS, CDR2 FNYEAQ. CDR3 loop: CASSSSPGQATYNEQFF. The CDR3 DNA follows: TGTGCCAGCAGCTCCTCACCGGGACAGGCAACCTACAATGAGCAGTTCTTC.

The chain links TRBV4-1 to TRBJ2-3; 12 nucleotides agree with TRBD2. After removal of 4 bases from V and 3 bases from J, the junction contained 8 bases not matched to a gene. In germline, CDR1 is MGHRA, CDR2 YSYEKL. The CDR3 is 17 residues long. For the CDR3, the DNA is TGCGCCAGCAGCCTTAGGACTAGCGGGGTCGGGACAGATACGCAGTATTTT. Protein: CASSLRTSGVGTDTQYF.

This chain links TRBV3-1 (or the pseudogene TRBV3-2) with TRBJ1-2; 9 bases align to TRBD1. Germline values: CDR1 LGHDT, CDR2 YNNKEL (reference sequence). The CDR3 length is 13 residues. V was pared by 6 bases and J by 6 bases, with 5 bases of the junction left unmatched. CDR3 nucleotide sequence: TGTGCCAGCAGGAGGAGACAGGGGGATGGCTACACCTTC. Residues: CASRRRQGDGYTF.

This chain connects TRBV19 to TRBJ1-4, with a weak D call TRBD1 (5 bases). The CDR3 loop spans 18 amino acids. Trimming stripped 5 bases from V and 7 bases from J, with 26 bases between. Germline assignment: CDR1 LNHDA and CDR2 SQIVND (reference sequence). The CDR3 bases are TGTGCCAGTAGTCCTAACTCCCAGGGTGGCTTTTACAGTGAAAAACTGTTTTTT. Its protein is CASSPNSQGGFYSEKLFF.

The gene calls are TRBV4-2 and TRBJ1-6; D gene ambiguous. The CDR3 sequence is 17 residues long. Trimming removed 0 bases from V and 2 bases from J, with 11 bases in between. Germline CDR1 is LGHNA and CDR2 is YNFKEQ. CDR3 DNA sequence: TGTGCCAGCAGCCAAGATGCGGTGGATCCCTATAATTCACCCCTCCACTTT. As protein: CASSQDAVDPYNSPLHF.

This clone was counted a single time. The rearrangement links TRBV6-5 to TRBJ2-3; 7 bases are shared with TRBD1. The CDR3 is 14 residues long. V lost 6 bases and J lost 4; bases outside the gene matches: 7. CDR1 and CDR2 from the germline V gene are MNHEY and SVGAGI. CDR3 coding DNA: TGTGCCAGCAGGCTCGGGACAGCGGCAGATACGCAGTATTTT. This encodes CASRLGTAADTQYF.

The J gene is TRBJ2-5, the V gene TRBV3-1 (or the pseudogene TRBV3-2); D ambiguous. The V and J ends lost 1 base and 5 bases respectively, with 8 bases between them. Germline V gene sequence: CDR1 LGHDT, CDR2 YNNKEL (reference sequence). The CDR3 covers 13 residues. CDR3 nucleotides: TGTGCCAGCAGCCAAGCCGCCGGGGAGACCCAGTACTTC. Protein product: CASSQAAGETQYF.

The chain links TRBV30 to TRBJ2-3, with 9 nucleotides matching TRBD2. In germline, CDR1 is GTSNPN, CDR2 SVGIG (reference sequence). Losses at the gene ends were 5 bases for V and 2 bases for J; bases not matched to a gene: 8. This CDR3 region has 15 residues. CDR3 nucleotides: TGTGCCTGGTCCTGGGGGACTAGCCCCACAGATACGCAGTATTTT. This sequence encodes CAWSWGTSPTDTQYF.

The chain carries TRBV2 and TRBJ1-6; 7 bases match TRBD1. The CDR3 totals 15 residues. Germline assignment: CDR1 SNHLY and CDR2 FYNNEI. The junction had 9 bases not matched to a gene; V was cut back by 7 bases and J by 6 bases. The CDR3 here is CASIRDSLFNSPLHF. The CDR3 DNA is TGTGCCAGCATCCGGGACAGCCTTTTTAATTCACCCCTCCACTTT.